One sample yielded the 7 T cell receptor beta chains listed below, sequenced in a study of TIL therapy for anti-PD-1-resistant metastatic lung cancer. Time point specified: pre-treatment sample, taken before nivolumab and TIL therapy. Sequencing used immunoSEQ v3. Produced via immunoSEQ multiplex PCR; TCRdb's table is partial and in-frame only. The sample carries 50,000 or so clones, roughly 85% recorded once. The specimen comprised blood, sampled at baseline. The receptors were sampled from a woman aged 25 to 80 with non-small cell lung cancer.

The chain couples TRBV19 to TRBJ1-2; D not certain. The CDR3 covers 14 residues. Germline lookup yields CDR1 LNHDA and CDR2 SQIVND (reference sequence). V was pared by 1 base and J by 4 bases, with 10 bases between. The CDR3 here is CASSIAQNSYGYTF. For the CDR3, the DNA is TGTGCCAGTAGTATAGCACAGAATTCCTATGGCTACACCTTC.

Remarks on this clone: Other DNA sequences in this specimen translate into the identical CDR3. V gene TRBV28 combines with J gene TRBJ2-7; no reliable D call. This CDR3 has 11 amino acids. Germline V gene lookup returns CDR1 MDHEN and CDR2 SYDVKM. The V and J ends lost 3 bases and 1 base respectively, with 1 base between them. The CDR3 nucleotides are TGTGCCAGCAGTTTTTCCTACGAGCAGTACTTC. Protein sequence: CASSFSYEQYF.

In this sample, this clone turned up a few times. The chain combines TRBV27 with TRBJ1-5; no firm D call. From germline, CDR1 is MNHEY and CDR2 SMNVEV (reference sequence). This CDR3 is 16 amino acids long. Trimming left V 5 bases short and J 2 bases short, with 16 bases between. The CDR3, as DNA: TGTGCCAGCAGTCTTTATCAAGGTGAGGGCAATCAGCCCCAGCATTTT. The encoded protein is CASSLYQGEGNQPQHF.

A few counts support this clone. This sequence joins TRBV7-3 and TRBJ1-1; the D is unclear. The V and J ends lost 5 bases and 5 bases respectively, with 9 bases between them. In germline, CDR1 is SGHTA, CDR2 FQGTGA. The CDR3 has 12 amino acids. DNA for the CDR3: TGTGCCAGCAGCCGCACGGGGACTGAAGCTTTCTTT. It translates to CASSRTGTEAFF.

This clone has a handful of counts. The chain has TRBV28 and TRBJ1-2; TRBD1 agrees at 7 bases. The V gene's germline CDR1 is MDHEN and CDR2 SYDVKM. This CDR3 comprises 13 residues. J lost 3 bases, V lost 4 bases, and 2 bases had no gene match. CDR3 amino acids: CASSWGQHYGYTF. CDR3 DNA sequence: TGTGCCAGCAGTTGGGGACAGCACTATGGCTACACCTTC.

This rearrangement joins TRBV6-6 to TRBJ2-2; D is unresolved. V lost 10 bases and J lost 1, with 10 bases in between. The germline V gene has CDR1 MNHNY and CDR2 SVGAGI (reference sequence). This CDR3 spans 13 amino acids. In DNA form, the CDR3 reads TGTGCCATTCTGCCGGGGAACACCGGGGAGCTGTTTTTT. This encodes CAILPGNTGELFF.

V usage is TRBV27 and J usage is TRBJ2-2, with D perhaps TRBD2 (6 bases). Germline V gene data show CDR1 as MNHEY and CDR2 as SMNVEV (reference sequence). V was cut by 9 bases and J by 3 bases, with 14 bases left in between. The CDR3 has 14 amino acids. The CDR3 loop is CASTGGIHTGELFF. As DNA, the CDR3 is TGTGCCAGTACTGGAGGGATCCACACCGGGGAGCTGTTTTTT.